These T cell receptor beta chains were read from a single sample in a study of shared clonotypes between healthy human individuals. Profiling relied on immunoSEQ multiplex PCR, and the TCRdb table lists in-frame clones only, not all of them. Of roughly 2 million clones in the sample, over 85% were seen once. The specimen sequenced was naive CD8+ T cells sorted from blood. These receptor sequences come from a man between 18 and 29 years old in good health. Each CDR3 is given with its conserved first and last residue. D genes are given only for firm matches. Rows may omit the clone size; those that give it use once, few, many or a size class.

J	V	size	D	CDR3	DNA
TRBJ2-1	TRBV27	NA	TRBD1	CASSLAGTGYGNEQFF	TGTGCCAGCAGTTTGGCCGGGACAGGGTATGGGAATGAGCAGTTCTTC
TRBJ1-5	TRBV7-9	NA	NA	CASSLGRQGGQPQHF	TGTGCCAGCAGCTTGGGTCGGCAGGGTGGTCAGCCCCAGCATTTT
TRBJ1-3	TRBV6-1	NA	TRBD1	CASSGQGANSGNTIYF	TGTGCCAGCAGTGGACAGGGGGCGAACTCTGGAAACACCATATATTTT
TRBJ2-2	TRBV29-1	once	NA	CSVASNTGELFF	TGCAGCGTTGCCAGCAACACCGGGGAGCTGTTTTTT
TRBJ1-1	TRBV7-9	NA	TRBD1	CASSLGQGVNTEAFF	TGTGCCAGCAGCTTGGGACAGGGGGTGAACACTGAAGCTTTCTTT
TRBJ2-1	TRBV5-5	NA	TRBD1	CASTIWGQHEDEQFF	TGTGCCAGCACCATCTGGGGACAGCACGAAGATGAGCAGTTCTTC
TRBJ2-7	TRBV5-6	NA	NA	CASSLLSSSEGQYF	TGTGCCAGCAGCCTCCTAAGCTCCTCGGAAGGGCAGTACTTC
TRBJ2-7	TRBV9	NA	NA	CASSVDSARFSYEQYF	TGTGCCAGCAGCGTAGACAGCGCCAGATTCTCCTACGAGCAGTACTTC
TRBJ2-2	TRBV18	NA	NA	CASSPTQPNTGELFF	TGTGCCAGCTCACCAACACAGCCGAACACCGGGGAGCTGTTTTTT
TRBJ2-1	TRBV7-8	NA	TRBD2	CASSHASGSPNEQFF	TGTGCCAGCAGCCATGCTAGCGGGAGTCCCAATGAGCAGTTCTTC
TRBJ2-3	TRBV29-1	NA	NA	CSVESRLAFPDTQYF	TGCAGCGTTGAGAGTAGGCTAGCGTTCCCAGATACGCAGTATTTT
TRBJ2-4	TRBV28	NA	NA	CAISDGTVPRYF	TGTGCCATCTCCGATGGCACGGTCCCCCGGTACTTC
TRBJ2-2	TRBV28	NA	TRBD1	CASRSWDRDTGELFF	TGTGCCAGCCGCTCCTGGGACAGGGACACCGGGGAGCTGTTTTTT
TRBJ1-3	TRBV7-8	NA	NA	CASSYGADTIYF	TGTGCCAGCAGCTACGGAGCGGACACCATATATTTT
TRBJ1-2	TRBV29-1	once	NA	CSVGPQGTDFDGYTF	TGCAGCGTTGGGCCCCAGGGTACAGATTTCGATGGCTACACCTTC
TRBJ1-1	TRBV6-6	NA	NA	CASSPPAGLDTEAFF	TGTGCCAGCAGTCCCCCGGCAGGGTTGGACACTGAAGCTTTCTTT
TRBJ1-1	TRBV5-6	NA	NA	CASTMGGNTEAFF	TGTGCCAGCACCATGGGGGGGAACACTGAAGCTTTCTTT
TRBJ2-3	TRBV6-5	NA	TRBD2	CASSYGEGSDTQYF	TGTGCCAGCAGTTACGGGGAGGGTTCCGATACGCAGTATTTT
TRBJ1-2	TRBV28	once	TRBD1	CASSLPGQGKLGYTF	TGTGCCAGCAGTTTACCGGGACAGGGAAAATTAGGCTACACCTTC
TRBJ1-6	TRBV14	once	NA	CASSQHLPGTAGSPLHF	TGTGCCAGCAGCCAACACCTTCCCGGGACCGCTGGGTCACCCCTCCACTTT
TRBJ2-7	TRBV14	NA	TRBD2	CASSQDWRTSGAFSYEQYF	TGTGCCAGCAGCCAAGATTGGAGGACTAGCGGTGCCTTCTCCTACGAGCAGTACTTC
TRBJ2-7	TRBV7-3	NA	NA	CASSPHIAGAEGANEQYF	TGTGCCAGCAGCCCGCATATTGCGGGGGCCGAGGGGGCCAACGAGCAGTACTTC
TRBJ2-7	TRBV5-6	NA	NA	CASSPGRVTYEQYF	TGTGCCAGCAGCCCAGGACGGGTAACCTACGAGCAGTACTTC
TRBJ2-2	TRBV10-1	NA	NA	CASSLQGSGELFF	TGCGCCAGCAGTCTACAGGGTAGCGGGGAGCTGTTTTTT
TRBJ2-1	TRBV7-9	once	NA	CASSPPWVSEQFF	TGTGCCAGCAGCCCGCCCTGGGTCAGTGAGCAGTTCTTC
TRBJ1-5	TRBV28	few	NA	CASSLGVGNNQPQHF	TGTGCCAGCAGTTTGGGGGTAGGCAACAATCAGCCCCAGCATTTT
TRBJ2-7	TRBV28	NA	TRBD1	CASSLQGAGEQYF	TGTGCCAGCAGTTTACAGGGGGCCGGCGAGCAGTACTTC
TRBJ2-7	TRBV4-3	once	NA	CASSQDLGDYEQYF	TGCGCCAGCAGCCAAGATTTGGGCGATTACGAGCAGTACTTC
TRBJ1-1	TRBV30	NA	NA	CAWSVGAGEAFF	TGTGCCTGGAGTGTAGGGGCAGGAGAAGCTTTCTTT
TRBJ2-7	TRBV9	NA	NA	CASSAGDSPYEQYF	TGTGCCAGCAGCGCGGGGGACAGTCCCTACGAGCAGTACTTC
TRBJ2-7	TRBV5-4	NA	NA	CASSSDPGSFGYEQYF	TGTGCCAGCAGCTCGGACCCAGGGTCCTTCGGCTACGAGCAGTACTTC
TRBJ2-5	TRBV9	NA	TRBD1	CASSVEDRGGQETQYF	TGTGCCAGCAGCGTAGAGGACAGGGGTGGTCAAGAGACCCAGTACTTC
TRBJ2-7	TRBV4-1	NA	TRBD2	CASSQEGFLIAGYSYEQYF	TGCGCCAGCAGCCAAGAAGGATTCCTGATAGCGGGGTACTCCTACGAGCAGTACTTC
TRBJ1-1	TRBV19	NA	NA	CASSLDSYTEAFF	TGTGCCAGTAGTTTGGACAGCTACACTGAAGCTTTCTTT
TRBJ1-1	TRBV6-6	NA	NA	CASSTPQQAPDEAFF	TGTGCCAGCAGTACCCCGCAACAGGCACCTGATGAGGCTTTCTTT
TRBJ2-1	TRBV2	NA	NA	CASSDLDETRNEQFF	TGTGCCAGCAGTGATCTGGATGAAACTCGGAATGAGCAGTTCTTC
TRBJ1-2	TRBV19	NA	NA	CASRSLLKNYGYTF	TGTGCCAGTAGAAGTCTCCTTAAAAACTATGGCTACACCTTC